The rows below give T cell receptor beta chains drawn from one sample of a study of blood T cell repertoires in COVID-19. This table comes from immunoSEQ multiplex PCR, and its TCRdb copy is limited to in-frame clones, with some not included. In the table there are under 500,000 clones, around 87% of which are singletons. Source material: PBMCs or T cells enriched from blood (not recorded which). The receptors here all came from a man aged 30 to 39 who had recovered from COVID-19. CDR3s include the opening cysteine and the closing phenylalanine or tryptophan. A D gene is named only where the DNA matches it firmly. Not every row has a clone size; where given, it reads once, few, many or a size class.

V gene	J gene	D gene	clone size	CDR3 DNA	CDR3 protein
TRBV11-2	TRBJ1-2	NA	NA	TGTGCCAGCAGCTTAGAACTTTATGGCTACACCTTC	CASSLELYGYTF
TRBV12-3/TRBV12-4	TRBJ1-6	TRBD1	NA	TGTGCCAGCAGTCTTACAGGGGAAGGACCCCTCCACTTT	CASSLTGEGPLHF
TRBV7-8	TRBJ2-2	TRBD1	NA	TGTGCCAGCAGCTTAGGTTCTGGGACAGCGAACACCGGGGAGCTGTTTTTT	CASSLGSGTANTGELFF
TRBV7-9	TRBJ1-5	TRBD1	NA	TGTGCCAGCAGCTTAAGTGAGACAGGGGGCAGGCAGCCCCAGCATTTT	CASSLSETGGRQPQHF
TRBV9	TRBJ1-2	NA	NA	TGTGCCAGCAGCGTAGTGGACTCACCAAGCTATGGCTACACCTTC	CASSVVDSPSYGYTF
TRBV28	TRBJ2-5	NA	once	TGTGCCAGCAGTTTAGACAGCCAAGAGACCCAGTACTTC	CASSLDSQETQYF
TRBV20-1	TRBJ2-5	NA	NA	TGCAGTGCTAGTCCCCAAAGCACCCTACAAGAGACCCAGTACTTC	CSASPQSTLQETQYF
TRBV15	TRBJ1-2	TRBD1	NA	TGTGCCACCAGCAGAGGGGACAGGGAGATTTATGGCTACACCTTC	CATSRGDREIYGYTF
TRBV29-1	TRBJ1-2	NA	NA	TGCAGCGTTGAAGACTCAGATTTAATCTATGGCTACACCTTC	CSVEDSDLIYGYTF
TRBV6-5	TRBJ1-5	NA	NA	TGTGCCAGCGGTCAGGATAGCAATCAGCCCCAGCATTTT	CASGQDSNQPQHF
TRBV5-1	TRBJ1-1	TRBD1	NA	TGCGCCAGCAGCACCCTCGGACAGGGCCTTCCTGAAGCTTTCTTT	CASSTLGQGLPEAFF
TRBV3-1/TRBV3-2	TRBJ2-2	TRBD1	NA	TGTGCCAGCAGCTCGGGACAGCGAACCACCGGGGAGCTGTTTTTT	CASSSGQRTTGELFF
TRBV5-1	TRBJ1-1	NA	NA	TGCGCCAGCAGCCCGATTCCGGGAGATATGAACACTGAAGCTTTCTTT	CASSPIPGDMNTEAFF
TRBV7-3	TRBJ2-3	TRBD2	NA	TGTGCCAGCAGCCGACGGCGGGAGGATACGCAGTATTTT	CASSRRREDTQYF
TRBV28	TRBJ1-1	NA	NA	TGTGCCAGCACGGTCTTTGGGAACACTGAAGCTTTCTTT	CASTVFGNTEAFF
TRBV11-2	TRBJ2-2	TRBD1	NA	TGTGCCAGCAGCCAGGACAGGGGGCCCGGGGAGCTGTTTTTT	CASSQDRGPGELFF
TRBV7-9	TRBJ2-3	NA	NA	TGTGCCAGCAGCCCCAAGGACACCACAGATACGCAGTATTTT	CASSPKDTTDTQYF
TRBV18	TRBJ2-7	NA	NA	TGTGCCAGCTCACCCCAGGGGCAAGGCTACGAGCAGTACTTC	CASSPQGQGYEQYF
TRBV5-1	TRBJ2-3	TRBD2	NA	TGCGCCAGCAGCCTGACTAGCGCGAGCACAGATACGCAGTATTTT	CASSLTSASTDTQYF
TRBV5-6	TRBJ1-6	TRBD1	NA	TGTGCCAGCAGTTCCCGACAGGGGGCTTCACCCCTCCACTTT	CASSSRQGASPLHF
TRBV10-2	TRBJ1-5	TRBD1	few	TGCGCCAGCACCCCGGGACAGAACCATCAGCCCCAGCATTTT	CASTPGQNHQPQHF
TRBV6-5	TRBJ1-2	TRBD1	NA	TGTGCCAGCAGTTACTCGACGGGACAGGGGGTTGGCTACACCTTC	CASSYSTGQGVGYTF
TRBV18	TRBJ2-7	TRBD2	NA	TGTGCCAGCTCACCCCCTAGCGGGAGGGGAGAGCAGTACTTC	CASSPPSGRGEQYF
TRBV5-1	TRBJ2-6	TRBD1	NA	TGCGCCAGCAGCTTACAGGGGGATAGTGGGGCCAACGTCCTGACTTTC	CASSLQGDSGANVLTF
TRBV18	TRBJ1-2	TRBD1	NA	TGTGCCAGCTCACCTAACCCAGGACAGGGGATCGACTATGGCTACACCTTC	CASSPNPGQGIDYGYTF
TRBV4-2	TRBJ2-5	NA	NA	TGTGCCAGCAGCCTTGGACACAGCCTCTCACAAGAGACCCAGTACTTC	CASSLGHSLSQETQYF
TRBV5-4	TRBJ2-1	TRBD1	NA	TGTGCCAGCAGCTTCGTTGACAGGGGGGGATACAATGAGCAGTTCTTC	CASSFVDRGGYNEQFF